This is a list of T cell receptor beta chains from one sample in a study of metastatic and nonmetastatic thyroid tumors. TCRdb called clones again from the PCR reads with MiXCR. The sample yields tens of thousands of clones, 30% seen once. The sample taken for sequencing was blood. The receptors were gathered from a female donor with papillary thyroid cancer or a benign thyroid nodule (not recorded which). Some clones in this sample may be carry-over from other donors' samples. Each CDR3 is given with its conserved first and last residue. The D gene is left open where the match is weak. Clone size is stated in some rows and not others, as once, few, many or a class when expanded.

abundance	j_gene	d_gene	v_gene	CDR3aa	CDR3nt
NA	TRBJ2-1	TRBD2	TRBV7-3	CASSLQAGGFYNEQFF	TGTGCCAGCAGCTTACAAGCGGGAGGGTTCTACAATGAGCAGTTCTTC
NA	TRBJ1-3	NA	TRBV6-1	CASSETSGNTIYF	TGTGCCAGCAGTGAGACCTCCGGAAACACCATATATTTT
NA	TRBJ2-2	TRBD1	TRBV27	CASTWLDRGRQRELFF	TGTGCCAGCACCTGGCTGGACAGGGGGCGGCAAAGGGAGCTGTTTTTT
NA	TRBJ2-1	TRBD1	TRBV5-1	CASSLADRGSNNEQFF	TGCGCCAGCAGCTTGGCGGACAGGGGCAGTAATAATGAGCAGTTCTTC
NA	TRBJ2-1	TRBD2	TRBV28	CASSLGTSGYNEQFF	TGTGCCAGCAGTTTAGGGACTAGCGGATACAATGAGCAGTTCTTC
medium-sized	TRBJ2-3	TRBD1	TRBV6-1	CASSEGQGTKNTQYF	TGTGCCAGCAGTGAGGGACAGGGGACTAAGAATACGCAGTATTTT
NA	TRBJ2-3	TRBD2	TRBV20-1	CSGGTSAGGDTQYF	TGCAGTGGAGGGACCTCTGCGGGAGGGGATACGCAGTATTTT
few	TRBJ1-5	TRBD1	TRBV6-1	CASVPGTGNNQPQHF	TGTGCCAGCGTCCCCGGGACAGGGAACAATCAGCCCCAGCATTTT
few	TRBJ1-1	NA	TRBV6-2/TRBV6-3	CASSYSTREAFF	TGTGCCAGCAGTTACTCCACCCGTGAAGCTTTCTTT
NA	TRBJ1-4	NA	TRBV18	CASSPGQYTTNEKLFF	TGTGCCAGCTCACCCGGACAGTACACAACTAATGAAAAACTGTTTTTT
medium-sized	TRBJ2-5	NA	TRBV27	CASSLRAGSQETQYF	TGTGCCAGCAGTTTAAGGGCAGGGTCCCAAGAGACCCAGTACTTC
many	TRBJ1-2	NA	TRBV6-1	CASSEAVTHGAGPYGYTF	TGTGCCAGCAGTGAAGCAGTCACCCATGGGGCAGGCCCCTATGGCTACACCTTC
NA	TRBJ2-5	NA	TRBV19	CASSISGWGSETQYF	TGTGCCAGTAGTATCAGCGGGTGGGGCAGTGAGACCCAGTACTTC
NA	TRBJ2-2	TRBD2	TRBV19	CASSLAGGPTGELFF	TGTGCCAGTAGCCTCGCGGGGGGGCCGACCGGGGAGCTGTTTTTT
many	TRBJ1-5	TRBD1	TRBV11-2	CASSFRTGDDQPQHF	TGTGCCAGCAGCTTCCGGACAGGGGATGATCAGCCCCAGCATTTT
NA	TRBJ2-7	NA	TRBV11-2	CASSPNPAQGEQYF	TGTGCCAGCAGCCCAAACCCGGCCCAGGGGGAGCAGTACTTC
NA	TRBJ2-7	NA	TRBV6-1	CASMAGTFPYEQYF	TGTGCCAGCATGGCAGGCACCTTTCCCTACGAGCAGTACTTC
many	TRBJ1-2	NA	TRBV11-2	CASSLGGQGIEYGYTF	TGTGCCAGCAGCTTAGGTGGGCAGGGAATCGAGTATGGCTACACCTTC
NA	TRBJ1-3	TRBD1	TRBV5-1	CASSLDRGSGNTIYF	TGCGCCAGCAGCTTGGACAGGGGCTCTGGAAACACCATATATTTT
few	TRBJ1-1	NA	TRBV12-3/TRBV12-4	CASNLGGEVEAFF	TGTGCCAGCAACCTCGGGGGAGAGGTTGAGGCTTTCTTT
NA	TRBJ2-3	TRBD2	TRBV6-1	CASRTGLAGFSTDTQYF	TGTGCCAGCAGGACTGGACTAGCGGGATTTAGCACAGATACGCAGTATTTT
NA	TRBJ2-6	NA	TRBV19	CASRISISGANVLTF	TGTGCCAGTAGGATTTCCATCTCTGGGGCCAACGTCCTGACTTTC
NA	TRBJ1-6	NA	TRBV9	CASSVDAAGSPLHF	TGTGCCAGCAGCGTAGACGCCGCAGGTTCACCCCTCCACTTT
NA	TRBJ1-4	TRBD1	TRBV30	CAWSDRQGGEKLFF	TGTGCCTGGAGTGACCGACAGGGAGGTGAAAAACTGTTTTTT
medium-sized	TRBJ2-1	NA	TRBV7-2	CASSLEGPHEQFF	TGTGCCAGCAGCTTAGAGGGACCGCACGAGCAGTTCTTC
NA	TRBJ2-7	NA	TRBV6-2/TRBV6-3	CASSYGYLLGNEQYF	TGTGCCAGCAGTTACGGTTATCTACTAGGAAACGAGCAGTACTTC
few	TRBJ1-2	NA	TRBV6-1	CASSEFGSSANYGYTF	TGTGCCAGCAGTGAATTCGGAAGTTCGGCTAACTATGGCTACACCTTC
NA	TRBJ1-2	NA	TRBV28	CASRAPRGATSNYGYTF	TGTGCCAGCAGGGCCCCACGGGGGGCGACTTCTAACTATGGCTACACCTTC
many	TRBJ1-2	NA	TRBV7-2	CASSLDNNYGYTF	TGTGCCAGCAGCTTAGACAATAACTATGGCTACACCTTC
few	TRBJ2-7	NA	TRBV30	CACAGVGGEQYF	TGTGCCTGTGCCGGAGTGGGTGGAGAGCAGTACTTC
NA	TRBJ2-1	TRBD1	TRBV7-8	CASNPGQGRDNEQFF	TGTGCCAGCAACCCGGGACAGGGAAGAGACAATGAGCAGTTCTTC
NA	TRBJ1-2	NA	TRBV19	CASSVGRSIIGYTF	TGTGCCAGTAGTGTCGGCCGGTCGATTATTGGCTACACCTTC
NA	TRBJ2-7	NA	TRBV5-1	CASRLGGVGYEQYF	TGCGCCAGCAGATTAGGCGGGGTGGGCTACGAGCAGTACTTC
NA	TRBJ1-1	TRBD1	TRBV6-5	CASSYRGTGAEAFF	TGTGCCAGCAGTTACCGAGGGACAGGGGCTGAAGCTTTCTTT
NA	TRBJ1-2	TRBD1	TRBV5-1	CASSTGQGLNGYTF	TGCGCCAGCAGCACAGGACAGGGGTTGAATGGCTACACCTTC
NA	TRBJ2-7	NA	TRBV27	CASRNANEQYF	TGTGCCAGCCGGAACGCAAACGAGCAGTACTTC
many	TRBJ2-1	NA	TRBV3-1	CASSRDLRNEQFF	TGTGCCAGCAGCCGGGACCTCCGCAATGAGCAGTTCTTC
few	TRBJ2-6	TRBD1	TRBV6-2/TRBV6-3	CASMTGGSVGANVLTF	TGTGCCAGCATGACAGGGGGCTCAGTTGGGGCCAACGTCCTGACTTTC
NA	TRBJ2-7	NA	TRBV10-1	CASSRDWSSEQYF	TGCGCCAGCAGTCGGGACTGGAGCAGCGAGCAGTACTTC
NA	TRBJ2-7	NA	TRBV5-1	CASSPTGYEQYF	TGCGCCAGCAGCCCGACAGGCTACGAGCAGTACTTC
NA	TRBJ2-7	NA	TRBV5-1	CASSLGGSSYEQYF	TGCGCCAGCAGCTTGGGAGGCAGCTCCTACGAGCAGTACTTC
few	TRBJ2-7	NA	TRBV3-1	CASSQDLGDEQYF	TGTGCCAGCAGCCAAGATCTCGGGGACGAGCAGTACTTC
NA	TRBJ2-3	NA	TRBV6-1	CASSEFEAARDTQYF	TGTGCCAGCAGTGAATTTGAGGCAGCGCGAGATACGCAGTATTTT
NA	TRBJ2-7	NA	TRBV20-1	CSARGDSRGREQYF	TGCAGTGCTAGAGGTGATTCCAGGGGTAGAGAGCAGTACTTC
few	TRBJ2-7	TRBD2	TRBV6-1	CASSHGLAVNYEQYF	TGTGCCAGCAGCCATGGTCTAGCGGTAAACTACGAGCAGTACTTC
NA	TRBJ2-7	NA	TRBV12-3/TRBV12-4	CASSFDGVYYEQYF	TGTGCCAGCAGTTTTGACGGGGTCTACTACGAGCAGTACTTC
NA	TRBJ2-3	TRBD2	TRBV6-2/TRBV6-3	CASRSLAGGIDGTDTQYF	TGTGCCAGCAGATCTCTAGCGGGGGGGATTGACGGCACAGATACGCAGTATTTT
NA	TRBJ1-1	TRBD1	TRBV2	CASDRGDTEAFF	TGTGCCAGCGACAGGGGGGATACTGAAGCTTTCTTT
NA	TRBJ1-2	NA	TRBV10-3	CAISESAPGRDGTYGYTF	TGTGCCATCAGTGAGTCAGCCCCGGGGCGGGACGGGACATATGGCTACACCTTC
NA	TRBJ2-7	NA	TRBV12-3/TRBV12-4	CASKRSGAYEQYF	TGTGCCAGTAAACGCTCCGGGGCCTACGAGCAGTACTTC
few	TRBJ1-3	NA	TRBV28	CASSLGFSGSGNTIYF	TGTGCCAGCAGTTTGGGGTTCTCCGGCAGTGGAAACACCATATATTTT
NA	TRBJ2-3	NA	TRBV6-1	CASGGLTDTQYF	TGTGCCAGCGGTGGCCTCACAGATACGCAGTATTTT
few	TRBJ1-5	NA	TRBV2	CASSPYSNQPQHF	TGTGCCAGCAGCCCGTATAGCAATCAGCCCCAGCATTTT
few	TRBJ2-7	NA	TRBV6-1	CASSRTGSTYEQYF	TGTGCCAGCAGCCGCACAGGATCAACCTACGAGCAGTACTTC
NA	TRBJ2-1	TRBD2	TRBV11-2	CASSSWRETHNEQFF	TGTGCCAGCAGCTCTTGGCGGGAGACCCACAATGAGCAGTTCTTC
NA	TRBJ2-5	NA	TRBV27	CASSLAAPETQYF	TGTGCCAGCAGTTTGGCGGCCCCGGAGACCCAGTACTTC
many	TRBJ1-1	NA	TRBV11-3	CASSLEGVNTEAFF	TGTGCCAGCAGCTTAGAAGGAGTCAACACTGAAGCTTTCTTT